The 28 T cell receptor beta chains given below trace back to one sample, sequenced in a study of T cells after yellow fever vaccination. TCRdb fed the 5' RACE reads into MiXCR, producing one record per CDR3 protein. In the table there are tens of thousands of distinct CDR3 sequences, roughly 7.3% of which are singletons. This material consisted of CD8+ T cells sorted from PBMCs, taken 15 days after the yellow fever booster vaccination. The receptors were sampled from a man younger than 45 who received the YFV17D yellow fever vaccine.

This sequence joins TRBV5-1 and TRBJ2-6; 12 positions agree with TRBD1. This CDR3 contains 18 residues. Trimming cost V 0 bases and J 2 bases; bases outside gene matches: 3. Germline V gene sequence: CDR1 SGHRS, CDR2 YFSETQ. As DNA, the CDR3 is TGCGCCAGCAGCTTGGTGGGGACAGGGGGCACTGGGGCCAACGTCCTGACTTTC. Its translation is CASSLVGTGGTGANVLTF.

This clonotype appeared many times. J is TRBJ2-3 and V is TRBV7-2, with TRBD2 matching over 9 bases. Unmatched junction bases numbered 11, after V lost 2 bases and J lost 5 bases. The CDR3 loop spans 17 amino acids. Germline CDR1 and CDR2: SGHTA and FQGNSA. The CDR3, as DNA: TGTGCCAGCAGCTTATTCCAGGGGACTAGCAGTGGAGATACGCAGTATTTT. This codes for CASSLFQGTSSGDTQYF.

The table lists this clonotype with many counts. This chain connects TRBV3-1 to TRBJ2-5; D is unclear. This CDR3 has 13 residues. The V end lost 5 bases, the J end lost 0 bases, and 7 bases lay between the germline ends. Germline CDR1 and CDR2: LGHDT and YNNKEL (reference sequence). The CDR3 nucleotides read TGTGCCAGCAGCTCTACTAACCAAGAGACCCAGTACTTC. Translated, it gives CASSSTNQETQYF.

In its sample, this clonotype was seen a few times. J is TRBJ2-5 and V is TRBV7-6; D is ambiguous. From germline, CDR1 is SGHVS and CDR2 FNYEAQ. V was shortened by 1 base and J by 7 bases, with 19 bases between the two germline ends. The CDR3 length is 16 residues. This CDR3 is CASSLGSSTLWSTQYF. The CDR3 DNA is TGTGCCAGCAGCTTAGGGTCCTCTACTTTATGGTCGACCCAGTACTTC.

This clonotype was seen at least ten times. This rearrangement joins TRBV7-9 to TRBJ2-7, with unresolved D. This CDR3 comprises 16 residues. Germline lookup yields CDR1 SEHNR and CDR2 FQNEAQ (reference sequence). Trimming took off 5 bases at V and 3 bases at J, with 20 bases between the two ends. The CDR3 nucleotides read TGTGCCAGCAGCCCTTACGTCGGCAGAACACTCTACGAGCAGTACTTC. Translation: CASSPYVGRTLYEQYF.

This clonotype has a count of ten or more. Here the CDR3 DNA reads TGTGCCACCAACCCCCAGACTAGCGGGACCGGTGAGCAGTTCTTC. It codes for CATNPQTSGTGEQFF. This chain uses TRBV27 with TRBJ2-1; 11 bases map to TRBD2. Trimming cost V 10 bases and J 9 bases; bases outside gene matches: 14. The CDR3 is 15 residues long. CDR1 MNHEY and CDR2 SMNVEV come from the germline V gene (reference sequence).

This clonotype was seen repeatedly, ten times or more. The gene calls are TRBV6-5 and TRBJ2-2; D gene unclear. This CDR3 region has 14 residues. In germline, CDR1 is MNHEY, CDR2 SVGAGI. The ends were cut back, 0 bases at V and 10 bases at J, with 12 bases in the middle. In nucleotides, the CDR3 is TGTGCCAGCAGTTACTCGGGGTTTGAAGAGGAGCTGTTTTTT. This encodes CASSYSGFEEELFF.

This clonotype was observed at least ten times. V usage is TRBV2 and J usage is TRBJ1-2; D is uncertain. The V end lost 6 bases, the J end lost 4 bases, and 12 bases lay between the germline ends. CDR1 and CDR2 (germline): SNHLY, FYNNEI. The CDR3 runs to 13 residues. The CDR3 is CASSEGVGYGYTF. Here the CDR3 DNA reads TGTGCCAGCAGCGAGGGAGTAGGCTATGGCTACACCTTC.

CDR3 nucleotides: TGTGCCAGCAGCTTAGGCACTTCCGGGGCCAACGTCCTGACTTTC. This encodes CASSLGTSGANVLTF. V is TRBV7-6 and J is TRBJ2-6; D remains ambiguous. V was shortened by 1 base and J by 4 bases, with 8 bases between the two germline ends. This CDR3 comprises 15 residues. Germline assignment: CDR1 SGHVS and CDR2 FNYEAQ.

In this sample, this clonotype turned up many times. This chain connects TRBV11-2 to TRBJ1-1; perhaps TRBD1 as D (5 bases). Germline CDR1 reads SGHAT; CDR2 reads FQNNGV. Trimming left V 4 bases short and J 6 bases short, with 18 bases between. The CDR3 sequence is 15 residues long. The CDR3 sequence: CASSSRGGGSAEAFF. CDR3 coding DNA: TGTGCCAGCAGCTCACGGGGCGGGGGGTCGGCTGAAGCTTTCTTT.

This clonotype was recorded many times. The chain couples TRBV18 to TRBJ2-1; TRBD2 is a possible D gene (5 bases). Trimming took off 0 bases at V and 4 bases at J, with 13 bases between the two ends. This CDR3 is built from 16 residues. Germline CDR1 reads KGHSH; CDR2 reads LQKENI. CDR3 sequence reads: CASSPPDGIGYNEQFF. CDR3 sequence (DNA): TGTGCCAGCTCACCACCGGACGGGATAGGTTACAATGAGCAGTTCTTC.

This clonotype was seen repeatedly, ten times or more. This chain links TRBV18 with TRBJ2-7; tentatively, D is TRBD1 (6 bases). The germline gives CDR1 KGHSH, CDR2 LQKENI. V was pared by 0 bases and J by 5 bases, with 17 bases between. The CDR3 contains 16 residues. CDR3 region: CASSPPSDTGSHEQYF. DNA for the CDR3: TGTGCCAGCTCACCACCGTCGGACACAGGGAGCCACGAGCAGTACTTC.

This clonotype was found many times. The chain combines TRBV29-1 with TRBJ2-2, with 7 bases that match TRBD1. The CDR3 is made up of 14 amino acids. CDR1 and CDR2 from the germline V gene are SQVTM and ANQGSEA. J was trimmed by 5 bases and V by 7 bases; bases with no gene match: 10. CDR3 nucleotides: TGCAGCGCCTTGACAGGGTCGAGAACCGGGGAGCTGTTTTTT. Its translation: CSALTGSRTGELFF.

In this sample, this clonotype turned up many times. The rearrangement uses TRBV28 and TRBJ1-6, with D possibly being TRBD1 (5 bases). The CDR3 totals 16 residues. CDR1 is MDHEN and CDR2 is SYDVKM in the germline V gene. V dropped 8 bases and J dropped 0 bases, with 14 bases sitting between them. CDR3 loop: CASDTSGSSYNSPLHF. In DNA form, the CDR3 reads TGTGCCAGCGATACTTCAGGGTCCTCCTATAATTCACCCCTCCACTTT. Based on the CDR3 plus reference TRBV28 and TRBJ1-6, the full variable domain is DVKVTQSSRYLVKRTGEKVFLECVQDMDHENMFWYRQDPGLGLRLIYFSYDVKMKEKGDIPEGYSVSREKKERFSLILESASTNQTSMYLCASDTSGSSYNSPLHFGNGTRLTVT.

Concerning this clonotype: It may be a read error: a sequence one base away is much more abundant. The V call is TRBV29-1, the J call TRBJ2-1; TRBD2 agrees at 9 bases. The CDR3 contains 14 residues. The germline gives CDR1 SQVTM, CDR2 ANQGSEA. V trimming: 7 bases; J trimming: 9 bases; junction bases outside the gene matches: 13. CDR3 in DNA: TGCAGCGAATTTAGCGGGAGCGGAATCGGTGAGCAGTTCTTC. Amino acid sequence: CSEFSGSGIGEQFF.

This clonotype showed up many times. The chain uses TRBV7-8 and TRBJ2-3; D may be TRBD2 (7 bases). Trimming left V 1 base short and J 6 bases short, with 20 bases between. CDR3 size: 17 residues. Germline V gene sequence: CDR1 SGHVS, CDR2 FQNEAQ. CDR3 DNA: TGTGCCAGCAGCTTAGAGGGGCGGGGGCTCAGTGGGGATACGCAGTATTTT. Translated: CASSLEGRGLSGDTQYF.

There are many counts of this clonotype. The CDR3 coding sequence is TGCAGTGGGCACCGGTTGGAGGGCCAAGAGACCCAGTACTTC. It is translated as CSGHRLEGQETQYF. The rearrangement links TRBV20-1 to TRBJ2-5; perhaps TRBD2 as D (6 bases). This CDR3 contains 14 residues. V lost 7 bases, J lost 1 base, and 16 bases lay in between. Germline loops: CDR1 DFQATT, CDR2 SNEGSKA (reference sequence).

A remark on this clonotype: With a much larger clone just one base away, this may be a read error. The DNA for the CDR3 is TGTGCCAGCAGTTTAGCGGGAGGGGCTTCCAATGAGCAGTTCTTC. Residues: CASSLAGGASNEQFF. The rearrangement uses TRBV7-9 and TRBJ2-1, with TRBD2 matching 11 bases. The CDR3 covers 15 residues. Germline-derived CDR1 and CDR2 are SEHNR and FQNEAQ (reference sequence).

This clonotype showed up just a few times. The chain combines TRBV21-1 with TRBJ2-4; TRBD1 reflects the table's D call only, with no check against the DNA. TRBV21-1 is a pseudogene segment. The CDR3 runs to 13 residues. The DNA for the CDR3 is TGTGCCAGCAGCAAGGCGACAGGAAACATTCAGTACTTC. It is translated as CASSKATGNIQYF.

This clonotype was found many times. The chain couples TRBV5-1 to TRBJ2-7; unclear D gene. The germline CDR1 and CDR2 sequences are SGHRS and YFSETQ. Between the trimmed V and J ends, which lost 3 bases and 0 bases, there was a span of 10 bases. This CDR3 spans 14 amino acids. The CDR3 DNA reads as TGCGCCAGCAGCTATGTGGGCGGCTCCTACGAGCAGTACTTC. Translated, it gives CASSYVGGSYEQYF.

This clonotype was seen ten or more times. V and J are TRBV29-1 and TRBJ1-1; D not resolved. This CDR3 has 11 residues. V was shortened by 4 bases and J by 5 bases, with 8 bases between the two germline ends. The germline CDR1 and CDR2 sequences are SQVTM and ANQGSEA. CDR3 DNA: TGCAGCGTTGGCCGGGGAACTGAAGCTTTCTTT. It yields the protein CSVGRGTEAFF.

This clonotype has more than one count but fewer than ten. The chain is built from TRBV7-2 and TRBJ1-3; maybe TRBD1 (6 bases). Per germline, CDR1 SGHTA and CDR2 FQGNSA. V lost 5 bases and J lost 5, with 19 bases in between. This CDR3 has 16 residues. Here the CDR3 reads CASSDPGAGGRNTIYF. Written as DNA, the CDR3 is TGTGCCAGCAGCGACCCGGGGGCGGGAGGGAGAAACACCATATATTTT.

This clonotype was recorded at least ten times. The chain recombines TRBV24-1 with TRBJ2-3; TRBD2 is a possible D gene (5 bases). V gave up 7 bases and J gave up 5 bases, with 21 bases separating them. The V gene's germline CDR1 is KGHDR and CDR2 SFDVKD. CDR3 length: 16 residues. CDR3 residues: CATRVQSHRGIDTQYF. CDR3 sequence (DNA): TGTGCCACCAGGGTCCAGAGCCACCGGGGAATAGATACGCAGTATTTT.

There are many counts of this clonotype. The chain employs TRBV27 and TRBJ2-7; TRBD2 is a possible D gene (6 bases). V was trimmed by 6 bases and J by 7 bases, leaving 19 bases between them. Germline V lookup: CDR1 MNHEY, CDR2 SMNVEV (reference sequence). The CDR3 length is 14 residues. CDR3 DNA sequence: TGTGCCAGCAGCCCCGGACTATTCCCAGGAGAGCAGTACTTC. Its translation: CASSPGLFPGEQYF.

V gene TRBV20-1 combines with J gene TRBJ2-5; 9 bases are shared with TRBD2. Germline CDR1 and CDR2: DFQATT and SNEGSKA (reference sequence). V was pared by 3 bases and J by 7 bases, with 9 bases of the junction left unmatched. The CDR3 contains 14 residues. The CDR3 nucleotides are TGCAGTGCTAGTGGTGCCGGGCGGGAGGGGACCCAGTACTTC. It translates to CSASGAGREGTQYF.

In its sample, this clonotype was seen many times. The gene calls are TRBV20-1 and TRBJ2-1; unclear D gene. The germline V gene encodes CDR1 DFQATT and CDR2 SNEGSKA (reference sequence). The germline V and J ends were trimmed by 3 bases and 0 bases, with 12 bases remaining between them. This CDR3 is built from 15 residues. This CDR3 reads CSASTGESSYNEQFF. The CDR3 nucleotides read TGCAGTGCTAGTACCGGCGAAAGCTCCTACAATGAGCAGTTCTTC.

This clonotype was recorded at least ten times. CDR3 nucleotides: TGTGCCAGCATCGACCGAACTAGCGGTGTCTACAATGAGCAGTTCTTC. Its protein is CASIDRTSGVYNEQFF. This rearrangement joins TRBV2 to TRBJ2-1; 8 nucleotides line up with TRBD2. The CDR3 sequence is 16 residues long. The V and J ends lost 7 bases and 3 bases, in that order; junction bases with no gene match: 11. The germline CDR1 and CDR2 sequences are SNHLY and FYNNEI.

This clonotype was picked up many times. V is TRBV2 and J is TRBJ2-1; 12 bases map to TRBD2. CDR3 length: 15 residues. Losses at the gene ends were 8 bases for V and 4 bases for J; bases not matched to a gene: 6. Germline V gene sequence: CDR1 SNHLY, CDR2 FYNNEI. The CDR3 DNA reads as TGTGCCAGCCGACGGACTAGCGGGGCGTACAATGAGCAGTTCTTC. Protein product: CASRRTSGAYNEQFF.